Presented here are 29 T cell receptor beta chains from one specimen sequenced in a study of PD-1 blockade in mismatch repair-deficient tumors. Profiled with immunoSEQ multiplex PCR; TCRdb holds only in-frame clones, not every one. The table lists tens of thousands of clones, 79% of them singletons. Sequenced here: peripheral blood, sampled 4 weeks after starting pembrolizumab. Source of these receptors: an adult with mismatch repair-deficient cancer.

The V and J genes are TRBV28 and TRBJ1-5; D perhaps matches TRBD1 (6 bases). Looked up from germline, CDR1 is MDHEN and CDR2 is SYDVKM. The CDR3 totals 17 residues. The V and J ends lost 5 bases and 0 bases respectively, with 17 bases between them. CDR3 nucleotides: TGTGCCAGCAGTACCCAAGAGGGGGACCGTAGCAATCAGCCCCAGCATTTT. This sequence encodes CASSTQEGDRSNQPQHF. The whole variable domain, remainder taken from reference TRBV28 and TRBJ1-5, is DVKVTQSSRYLVKRTGEKVFLECVQDMDHENMFWYRQDPGLGLRLIYFSYDVKMKEKGDIPEGYSVSREKKERFSLILESASTNQTSMYLCASSTQEGDRSNQPQHFGDGTRLSIL.

In this sample, this clone turned up once. The rearrangement uses TRBV25-1 and TRBJ2-1; D is perhaps TRBD2 (6 bases). Between the trimmed V and J ends, which lost 5 bases and 0 bases, there was a span of 17 bases. Germline V gene sequence: CDR1 MGHDK, CDR2 SYGVNS. The CDR3 spans 17 residues. The CDR3 DNA reads TGTGCCAGCAGTTGGTTTTCGGGGGAGGACTCCTACAATGAGCAGTTCTTC. Translation gives CASSWFSGEDSYNEQFF.

The chain recombines TRBV6-6 with TRBJ2-2; D ambiguous. Per the germline V gene, CDR1 is MNHNY and CDR2 is SVGAGI (reference sequence). Trimming took off 5 bases at V and 9 bases at J, with 7 bases between the two ends. The CDR3 spans 11 residues. The CDR3 DNA reads TGTGCCAGCAGTCCCGCCCGGGAGCTGTTTTTT. This sequence encodes CASSPARELFF.

The chain carries TRBV5-4 and TRBJ2-7, with D uncertain. Trimming took 3 bases from V and 4 from J, leaving 5 bases between them. Germline values: CDR1 SGHNT, CDR2 YYREEE (reference sequence). This CDR3 comprises 11 residues. The chain's CDR3 is CASSSQYEQYF. DNA of the CDR3: TGTGCCAGCAGCTCCCAATACGAGCAGTACTTC.

The CDR3 region has the DNA TGTGCCAGCAGTGAACCAGGGGCTGGGGCCAACGTCCTGACTTTC. Protein product: CASSEPGAGANVLTF. The gene calls are TRBV6-1 and TRBJ2-6; D is perhaps TRBD1 (6 bases). This CDR3 is 15 amino acids long. Deletions cut 2 bases from V and 2 bases from J, with 7 bases between. The germline CDR1 and CDR2 sequences are MNHNS and SASEGT.

The chain carries TRBV27 and TRBJ2-1; 12 bases are a match to TRBD2. The V and J ends lost 7 bases and 7 bases, in that order; junction bases with no gene match: 32. CDR1 and CDR2 (germline): MNHEY, SMNVEV (reference sequence). The CDR3 covers 23 residues. The CDR3 DNA reads as TGTGCCAGCACCCCTGGATGGTGGCAGGCCATACTAGCGGGAGGCCGCACGGTGAATGAGCAGTTCTTC. Its translation is CASTPGWWQAILAGGRTVNEQFF.

In this sample, this clone turned up a few times. The gene calls are TRBV30 and TRBJ1-5; D may be TRBD1 (5 bases). This CDR3 has 15 amino acids. Trimming took 0 bases from V and 7 from J, leaving 16 bases between them. In germline, CDR1 is GTSNPN, CDR2 SVGIG (reference sequence). The CDR3 DNA follows: TGTGCCTGGAGTGTCCCAGGGTCGGTTGTGCAGCCCCAGCATTTT. It translates to CAWSVPGSVVQPQHF.

CDR3 protein: CASSPHRDTSYEQYF. As DNA, the CDR3 is TGTGCCAGTAGTCCCCACCGGGACACATCCTACGAGCAGTACTTC. The V and J genes are TRBV19 and TRBJ2-7; perhaps TRBD1 as D (6 bases). The V gene's germline CDR1 is LNHDA and CDR2 SQIVND (reference sequence). The CDR3 spans 15 residues. V was cut by 5 bases and J by 1 base, with 15 bases left in between.

The chain uses TRBV30 and TRBJ1-1, with a possible D match to TRBD1 (5 bases). This CDR3 has 14 residues. Germline values: CDR1 GTSNPN, CDR2 SVGIG (reference sequence). V gave up 5 bases and J gave up 0 bases, with 13 bases separating them. The CDR3 reads CAWEAGLLNTEAFF. DNA of the CDR3: TGTGCCTGGGAGGCGGGACTCTTGAACACTGAAGCTTTCTTT.

The chain is built from TRBV4-1 and TRBJ2-2, with TRBD2 matching 7 bases. The CDR3 has 16 residues. V lost 1 base to trimming and J lost 7 bases; unmatched junction nucleotides: 9. Germline V CDR1 and CDR2: MGHRA, YSYEKL. The CDR3, as DNA: TGCGCCAGCAGCCAAGTTGGCGGGAGAGTCGGCGGGGAGCTGTTTTTT. Protein: CASSQVGGRVGGELFF.

This clone was detected a few times. This chain uses TRBV5-4 with TRBJ2-2; 11 bases are shared with TRBD2. The CDR3 covers 15 residues. V lost 4 bases and J lost 4; bases outside the gene matches: 3. Germline CDR1 SGHNT, CDR2 YYREEE (reference sequence). In DNA, the CDR3 is TGTGCCAGCAGCCCAGGACTAGCGGGCACCGGGGAGCTGTTTTTT. This translates into CASSPGLAGTGELFF.

The V gene is TRBV6-4, the J gene TRBJ1-3, with a weak D call TRBD1 (5 bases). The CDR3 is made up of 14 amino acids. Germline CDR1 is MRHNA and CDR2 is SNTAGT. V lost 2 bases, J lost 6 bases, and 11 bases lay in between. CDR3 coding DNA: TGTGCCAGCAGTGACCCCTCGACAGCAAACACCATATATTTT. Translated: CASSDPSTANTIYF.

This chain connects TRBV10-3 to TRBJ2-1, with D maybe TRBD1 (5 bases). This CDR3 contains 15 residues. Trimming took 2 bases from V and 4 from J, leaving 12 bases between them. Per germline, CDR1 ENHRY and CDR2 SYGVKD. CDR3 region: CAISEGQGTYNEQFF. The CDR3 DNA follows: TGTGCCATCAGTGAGGGGCAGGGAACTTACAATGAGCAGTTCTTC.

The chain is built from TRBV30 and TRBJ2-3, with 8 bases aligning to TRBD2. This CDR3 comprises 18 residues. V lost 0 bases to trimming and J lost 0 bases; unmatched junction nucleotides: 11. The V gene's germline CDR1 is GTSNPN and CDR2 SVGIG (reference sequence). The CDR3 loop reads CAWSVGHPSSGSTDTQYF. DNA of the CDR3: TGTGCCTGGAGTGTGGGGCACCCTTCTAGCGGGAGCACAGATACGCAGTATTTT. Supplemented by reference TRBV30 and TRBJ2-3, the full variable domain reads SQTIHQWPATLVQPVGSPLSLECTVEGTSNPNLYWYRQAAGRGLQLLFYSVGIGQISSEVPQNLSASRPQDRQFILSSKKLLLSDSGFYLCAWSVGHPSSGSTDTQYFGPGTRLTVL.

The gene calls are TRBV9 and TRBJ2-1; TRBD2 matches at 7 bases. Per germline, CDR1 SGDLS and CDR2 YYNGEE. The CDR3 contains 15 residues. J gave up 4 bases and V 0 bases, and 4 bases lay outside the gene matches. The CDR3 DNA follows: TGTGCCAGCAGCGTAGGTCTAGCGGCTTACAATGAGCAGTTCTTC. It is translated as CASSVGLAAYNEQFF.

This clone was seen only a few times. V usage is TRBV4-2 and J usage is TRBJ2-5; weak D call: TRBD2 (8 bases). The CDR3 contains 16 residues. Trimming removed 0 bases from V and 4 bases from J, with 15 bases in between. Germline lookup yields CDR1 LGHNA and CDR2 YNFKEQ. The CDR3 reads CASSQDKGAGGETQYF. The CDR3 region has the DNA TGTGCCAGCAGCCAAGATAAGGGGGCGGGAGGAGAGACCCAGTACTTC.

The sample holds a few counts of this clone. The chain is built from TRBV6-4 and TRBJ2-3; 15 positions agree with TRBD2. The CDR3 contains 16 residues. V lost 3 bases, J lost 6 bases, and 4 bases stayed unmatched. Germline V CDR1 and CDR2: MRHNA, SNTAGT. CDR3 residues: CASSEGLAGGSDTQYF. As DNA, the CDR3 is TGTGCCAGCAGTGAGGGACTAGCGGGAGGATCGGATACGCAGTATTTT.

The J gene is TRBJ2-1, the V gene TRBV4-2, with 10 positions matching TRBD2. This CDR3 comprises 16 residues. Germline values: CDR1 LGHNA, CDR2 YNFKEQ. The J segment lost 5 bases and the V segment lost 1 base, leaving 5 bases of the junction unmatched. CDR3 bases: TGTGCCAGCAGCCAAGTCTTCCTAGCGGGAGACAATGAGCAGTTCTTC. Translated, it gives CASSQVFLAGDNEQFF.

Concerning this clone itself: The same CDR3 is also encoded by other DNA sequences in this sample. The rearrangement links TRBV7-9 to TRBJ2-7; D unresolved. The CDR3 extends over 12 amino acids. The germline CDR1 and CDR2 sequences are SEHNR and FQNEAQ (reference sequence). V lost 1 base and J 1 base, leaving 2 bases between the germline ends. The CDR3 DNA follows: TGTGCCAGCAGCTTAGGATCCTACGAGCAGTACTTC. This translates into CASSLGSYEQYF.

The J gene is TRBJ2-3, the V gene TRBV19; D is possibly TRBD2 (5 bases). CDR3 length equals 15 residues. Germline loops: CDR1 LNHDA, CDR2 SQIVND (reference sequence). V dropped 1 base and J dropped 4 bases, with 12 bases sitting between them. The CDR3 region is CASSIGGSGSDTQYF. CDR3 DNA: TGTGCCAGTAGTATAGGAGGGAGCGGCTCAGATACGCAGTATTTT.

The chain uses TRBV29-1 and TRBJ2-1; D not resolved. The V gene lost 5 bases and the J gene lost 5 bases, with 22 bases spanning the gap. This CDR3 spans 16 amino acids. CDR1 and CDR2 (germline): SQVTM, ANQGSEA. This chain's CDR3 is CSVPLNLGILNNEQFF. As DNA, the CDR3 is TGCAGCGTTCCCTTAAACCTAGGGATTTTGAACAATGAGCAGTTCTTC.

This clone was counted between two and nine times. The genes are TRBV11-3 and TRBJ2-1; the match to TRBD2 covers 10 bases. The CDR3 consists of 16 residues. V shed 5 bases and J 8 bases; nucleotides not matched to a gene: 12. Per the germline V gene, CDR1 is SGHNT and CDR2 is YENEEA. The CDR3 DNA sequence: TGTGCCAGCAGCCCGCCTAGCGGGAGTGTTATGGATGAGCAGTTCTTC. Its protein is CASSPPSGSVMDEQFF.

The chain carries TRBV6-5 and TRBJ2-7, with 12 bases that match TRBD2. The CDR3 consists of 16 residues. V was clipped by 1 base and J by 7 bases; unmatched bases: 8. Germline V gene data show CDR1 as MNHEY and CDR2 as SVGAGI. In DNA, the CDR3 is TGTGCCAGCAGTTACTTACGACTAGCGGGAGTGCAAGAGCAGTACTTC. This sequence encodes CASSYLRLAGVQEQYF.

This chain joins TRBV7-9 and TRBJ1-1, with D possibly TRBD1 on 6 matching bases. Germline CDR1 is SEHNR and CDR2 is FQNEAQ (reference sequence). This CDR3 region has 13 residues. V lost 3 bases to trimming and J lost 3 bases, with 8 bases between them. The CDR3 DNA follows: TGTGCCAGCAGCTTTGGACAGCACACTGAAGCTTTCTTT. It is translated as CASSFGQHTEAFF.

V is TRBV6-1 and J is TRBJ2-7; D may match TRBD1 or TRBD2 (5 bases each). The CDR3 totals 13 residues. Germline values: CDR1 MNHNS, CDR2 SASEGT. Deletions cut 2 bases from V and 4 bases from J, with 9 bases between. CDR3 region: CASSEWDPYEQYF. The CDR3 nucleotides are TGTGCCAGCAGTGAATGGGACCCGTACGAGCAGTACTTC.

V usage is TRBV27 and J usage is TRBJ2-7, with D unclear. With 5 bases removed from V and 6 bases from J, the gap between germline ends came to 14 bases. Germline-derived CDR1 and CDR2 are MNHEY and SMNVEV (reference sequence). The CDR3 contains 13 residues. The chain's CDR3 is CASSPRRGPEQYF. CDR3 bases: TGTGCCAGCAGTCCACGTCGTGGCCCCGAGCAGTACTTC.

The rearrangement uses TRBV11-1 and TRBJ2-7, with TRBD2 matching 13 bases. Germline V gene data show CDR1 as SGHAT and CDR2 as FQDESV (reference sequence). The length of the CDR3 is 17 residues. After removal of 6 bases from V and 4 bases from J, the junction contained 12 bases not matched to a gene. CDR3 DNA sequence: TGTGCCAGCAGTTTGGATTCGGGGACTAGCGGGATGTACGAGCAGTACTTC. Protein sequence: CASSLDSGTSGMYEQYF.

The chain uses TRBV28 and TRBJ1-1, with 8 bases lining up with TRBD1. CDR3 length: 14 residues. CDR1 is MDHEN and CDR2 is SYDVKM in the germline V gene. After removal of 3 bases from V and 10 bases from J, the junction contained 10 bases not matched to a gene. The CDR3 loop reads CASSFRPGGNRAFF. CDR3 bases: TGTGCCAGCAGTTTTCGGCCAGGGGGCAATAGAGCTTTCTTT.

The gene calls are TRBV19 and TRBJ1-5; TRBD1 matches at 11 bases. Trimming at V came to 5 bases and at J to 6 bases, leaving 6 bases not matched to a gene. The CDR3 runs 15 residues. Germline V gene lookup returns CDR1 LNHDA and CDR2 SQIVND (reference sequence). This CDR3 is CASSPWTGGSQPQHF. The CDR3, as DNA: TGTGCCAGTAGTCCCTGGACAGGGGGCAGTCAGCCCCAGCATTTT. Variable domain in full (rest from reference TRBV19 and TRBJ1-5): DGGITQSPKYLFRKEGQNVTLSCEQNLNHDAMYWYRQDPGQGLRLIYYSQIVNDFQKGDIAEGYSVSREKKESFPLTVTSAQKNPTAFYLCASSPWTGGSQPQHFGDGTRLSIL.